The 3 T cell receptor beta chains reported below all come from one sample, sequenced in a study of shared clonotypes between healthy human individuals. Libraries were prepared by immunoSEQ multiplex PCR; TCRdb keeps only in-frame clonotypes and omits some of them. The data contain about 1 million clones, around 76% of them seen just once; the ten biggest clones take up approximately 1.5%. Sequencing was done on a sample of memory CD4+ T cells sorted from blood. Subset specified: CD45RA-negative fraction. These receptors were obtained from a young man in good health.

This chain links TRBV15 with TRBJ1-4; D is perhaps TRBD1 (5 bases). There are 14 residues in the CDR3. Germline V lookup: CDR1 LNHNV, CDR2 YYDKDF (reference sequence). Trimming removed 8 bases at V and 3 bases at J, with 13 bases between. The CDR3 nucleotides read TGTGCCACCGACCCCGGGGGTTCTAATGAAAAACTGTTTTTT. Residues: CATDPGGSNEKLFF.

V is TRBV6-1 and J is TRBJ2-1; D unclear. Trimming stripped 2 bases from V and 3 bases from J, with 11 bases between. The CDR3 is made up of 15 amino acids. Per germline, CDR1 MNHNS and CDR2 SASEGT. This CDR3 reads CASSESGLYYNEQFF. As DNA, the CDR3 is TGTGCCAGCAGTGAATCCGGGCTTTACTACAATGAGCAGTTCTTC.

About this clone: The same CDR3 also results from other DNA sequences found in this sample. The chain links TRBV7-9 to TRBJ2-5; the D is unclear. Trimming stripped 1 base from V and 4 bases from J, with 7 bases between. Germline V gives CDR1 SEHNR, CDR2 FQNEAQ (reference sequence). The CDR3 loop spans 13 amino acids. The CDR3 nucleotides read TGTGCCAGCAGCTTAGTGGGCGGAGAGACCCAGTACTTC. It translates to CASSLVGGETQYF.